The T cell receptor (beta chain) under discussion was sequenced for a study of blood T cell repertoires in COVID-19. In the original processing: How many nucleated cells were present was estimated from reference gene primer amplification. Method: immunoSEQ multiplex PCR; TCRdb's copy keeps in-frame clones and lacks some. V and J calls and clone size follow that table, whereas D and trimming were derived from the DNA. This sample yields tens of thousands of clones, of which approximately 87% are seen a single time; about 18% belongs to the top ten. The CDR3 runs 16 residues. Per germline, CDR1 MGHDK and CDR2 SYGVNS. Trimming at V came to 3 bases and at J to 0 bases, leaving 4 bases not matched to a gene.

The clonotype comes from a human donor in a cohort sampled during active COVID-19. The gene calls are TRBV25-1 and TRBJ1-4; TRBD1 matches at 7 bases. The specimen was peripheral blood. DNA of the CDR3: TGTGCCAGCAGTGAGGGACAGAGTGCAACTAATGAAAAACTGTTTTTT. Translating it yields CASSEGQSATNEKLFF.